This T cell receptor beta chain was sequenced during a study of CD8 T cells in ankylosing spondylitis. TCRdb independently ran MiXCR on the 5' RACE reads; one entry per CDR3 protein. Of around 890,000 distinct CDR3 sequences listed, about 10% are singletons. Study-wide results and caveats: Seven to nine highly homologous variants made up a TCR beta motif, and this motif appeared characteristic of ankylosing spondylitis blood.

The CDR3 is made up of 14 amino acids. Trimming cost V 0 bases and J 8 bases, with 14 bases left between them. Germline-derived CDR1 and CDR2 are LGHNA and YSLEER. A note on this clonotype: Its specificity is not known.

The V call is TRBV4-3, the J call TRBJ2-7; tentative D call: TRBD1 (6 bases). What was sequenced was blood, either unsorted or a sorted T cell fraction (not recorded which). This TCR derives from a male donor with ankylosing spondylitis. The CDR3 is CASSQDRGGNKQYF. CDR3 nucleotides: TGCGCCAGCAGCCAAGATCGTGGGGGCAATAAGCAGTACTTC.